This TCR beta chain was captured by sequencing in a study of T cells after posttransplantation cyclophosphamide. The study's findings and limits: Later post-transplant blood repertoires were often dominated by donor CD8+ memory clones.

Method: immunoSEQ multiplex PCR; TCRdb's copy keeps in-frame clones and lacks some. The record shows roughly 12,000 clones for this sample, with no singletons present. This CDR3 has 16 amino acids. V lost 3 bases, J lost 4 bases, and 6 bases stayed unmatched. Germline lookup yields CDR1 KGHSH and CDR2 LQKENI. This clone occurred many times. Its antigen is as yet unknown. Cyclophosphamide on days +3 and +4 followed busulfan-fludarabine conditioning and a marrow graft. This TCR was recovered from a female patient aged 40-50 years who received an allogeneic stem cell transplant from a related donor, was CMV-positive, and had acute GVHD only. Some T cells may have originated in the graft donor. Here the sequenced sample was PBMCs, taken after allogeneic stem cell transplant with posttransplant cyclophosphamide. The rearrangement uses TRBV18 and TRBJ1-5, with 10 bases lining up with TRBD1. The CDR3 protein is CASSPKPGQGNQPQHF. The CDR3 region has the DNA TGTGCCAGCTCACCTAAACCGGGACAGGGGAATCAGCCCCAGCATTTT.